This is a list of T cell receptor beta chains from one sample in a study of Ad26.COV2.S vaccination and SARS-CoV-2 variants. TCRdb's table, derived via immunoSEQ multiplex PCR, lists solely in-frame clones and lacks some. The sample yields under 150,000 clones, more than 80% seen once. The material was peripheral blood, obtained after recovery from COVID-19. Receptors were obtained from a human donor who had recovered from COVID-19. Both conserved end residues are trimmed from each CDR3. The D gene is left open where the match is weak.

J gene | V gene | D gene | CDR3 protein
TRBJ1-3 | TRBV6-1 | . | ASSEDWASGNTIY
TRBJ1-4 | TRBV6-1 | . | ASSGRFGVGDEKLF
TRBJ2-3 | TRBV5-1 | . | ASSLQVAVSTDTQY
TRBJ1-6 | TRBV10-3 | TRBD1 | AIRWGTDYNSPLH
TRBJ1-2 | TRBV6-1 | . | ASSEGPLGGRYT
TRBJ2-1 | TRBV12-3/TRBV12-4 | . | ASSPRTYNEQF
TRBJ2-3 | TRBV9 | TRBD1 | ASSVEAGQGRDTQY
TRBJ2-2 | TRBV23-1 | . | ASSHSDWRDTGELF
TRBJ1-2 | TRBV5-1 | TRBD1 | ASSPTGTVSYT
TRBJ2-1 | TRBV4-3 | TRBD1 | ASSQRLGQGLYNEQF
TRBJ2-7 | TRBV7-9 | . | ASSSRGFEQY
TRBJ2-1 | TRBV19 | . | ASSDGYNEQF
TRBJ1-5 | TRBV6-1 | . | ASSEQGFGNQPQH
TRBJ2-3 | TRBV5-4 | . | ASSLGGGTDTQY
TRBJ2-1 | TRBV7-9 | . | ASSLGASYNEQF
TRBJ2-1 | TRBV3-1/TRBV3-2 | TRBD2 | ASSQDRRLANNEQF
TRBJ1-3 | TRBV5-4 | TRBD1 | ASSRWDRGLKDTIY
TRBJ1-3 | TRBV29-1 | . | SVGSGERNTIY
TRBJ1-5 | TRBV6-5 | . | ASREGQINQPQH
TRBJ1-5 | TRBV30 | . | AWSVGVNQPQH
TRBJ2-5 | TRBV12-3/TRBV12-4 | . | ASGLLAGETQY
TRBJ1-2 | TRBV2 | . | ASSHPEVYGYT
TRBJ1-2 | TRBV7-2 | . | ASSLVADTVGYGYT
TRBJ2-1 | TRBV27 | TRBD1 | ASSFGTGGSQF
TRBJ1-5 | TRBV19 | . | ASSKDSNQPQH
TRBJ2-2 | TRBV9 | . | ASSVGPGNTGELF
TRBJ2-1 | TRBV7-2 | . | ASSLAGSSYNEQF
TRBJ1-1 | TRBV27 | . | ASRDKYTEAF
TRBJ1-4 | TRBV6-5 | . | ASSYSPTEKLF
TRBJ2-1 | TRBV7-9 | TRBD1 | ASSPGFGTGDEQF
TRBJ2-7 | TRBV6-5 | . | ASSYAGQPYEQY